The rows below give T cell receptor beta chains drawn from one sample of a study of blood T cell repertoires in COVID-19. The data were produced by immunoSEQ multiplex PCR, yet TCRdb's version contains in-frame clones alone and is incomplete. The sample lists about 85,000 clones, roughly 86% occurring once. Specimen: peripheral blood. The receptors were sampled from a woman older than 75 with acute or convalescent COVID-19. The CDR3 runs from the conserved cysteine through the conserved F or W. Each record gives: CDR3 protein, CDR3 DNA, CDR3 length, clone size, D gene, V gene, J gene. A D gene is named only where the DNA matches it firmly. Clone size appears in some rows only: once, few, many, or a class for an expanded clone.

CDR3aa: CASSQNGENSPLHF
CDR3nt: TGTGCCAGCAGCCAAAATGGTGAGAATTCACCCCTCCACTTT
len: 14
abundance: NA
d_gene: NA
v_gene: TRBV4-2
j_gene: TRBJ1-6

CDR3aa: CASSSGLAGSTGELFF
CDR3nt: TGTGCCAGCAGCTCCGGACTAGCGGGATCCACCGGGGAGCTGTTTTTT
len: 16
abundance: once
d_gene: TRBD2
v_gene: TRBV11-2
j_gene: TRBJ2-2

CDR3aa: CASSESWGSTNEKLFF
CDR3nt: TGTGCCAGCAGTGAAAGTTGGGGCTCAACTAATGAAAAACTGTTTTTT
len: 16
abundance: NA
d_gene: NA
v_gene: TRBV25-1
j_gene: TRBJ1-4

CDR3aa: CASSIDSYGYTF
CDR3nt: TGTGCCAGCAGTATAGACAGCTATGGCTACACCTTC
len: 12
abundance: NA
d_gene: NA
v_gene: TRBV28
j_gene: TRBJ1-2

CDR3aa: CASSQDRATGGFYSPLHF
CDR3nt: TGTGCCAGCAGCCAAGATAGAGCGACAGGGGGATTCTATTCACCCCTCCACTTT
len: 18
abundance: NA
d_gene: TRBD1
v_gene: TRBV14
j_gene: TRBJ1-6

CDR3aa: CANAAGQGGNEQFF
CDR3nt: TGTGCCAACGCAGCGGGACAGGGGGGCAATGAGCAGTTCTTC
len: 14
abundance: NA
d_gene: TRBD1
v_gene: TRBV10-3
j_gene: TRBJ2-1

CDR3aa: CASSFTRGQGLQPQHF
CDR3nt: TGTGCCAGCAGTTTTACGCGGGGACAGGGGTTGCAGCCCCAGCATTTT
len: 16
abundance: NA
d_gene: TRBD1
v_gene: TRBV27
j_gene: TRBJ1-5

CDR3aa: CASSWGGRGDSPLHF
CDR3nt: TGTGCCAGCAGCTGGGGGGGGAGAGGCGACTCACCCCTCCACTTT
len: 15
abundance: NA
d_gene: NA
v_gene: TRBV5-6
j_gene: TRBJ1-6

CDR3aa: CATSDRPGGGYTF
CDR3nt: TGTGCCACCAGTGATCGGCCAGGGGGTGGCTACACCTTC
len: 13
abundance: NA
d_gene: TRBD1
v_gene: TRBV24-1
j_gene: TRBJ1-2

CDR3aa: CASSQDFTGSQFF
CDR3nt: TGTGCCAGCAGCCAAGATTTTACCGGGAGCCAGTTCTTC
len: 13
abundance: once
d_gene: NA
v_gene: TRBV4-2
j_gene: TRBJ2-1

CDR3aa: CASSRNWTGRDQPQHF
CDR3nt: TGTGCCAGCAGTCGAAACTGGACAGGCCGGGATCAGCCCCAGCATTTT
len: 16
abundance: NA
d_gene: TRBD1
v_gene: TRBV6-6
j_gene: TRBJ1-5

CDR3aa: CASTPGGLLYEQYF
CDR3nt: TGTGCCAGCACCCCGGGGGGACTCCTCTACGAGCAGTACTTC
len: 14
abundance: NA
d_gene: TRBD2
v_gene: TRBV28
j_gene: TRBJ2-7

CDR3aa: CAGPGRRSNQPQHF
CDR3nt: TGTGCCGGCCCTGGGAGGAGAAGCAATCAGCCCCAGCATTTT
len: 14
abundance: once
d_gene: NA
v_gene: TRBV19
j_gene: TRBJ1-5

CDR3aa: CASSYGRQPNEKLFF
CDR3nt: TGTGCCAGCAGCTATGGAAGACAGCCAAATGAAAAACTGTTTTTT
len: 15
abundance: NA
d_gene: NA
v_gene: TRBV7-2
j_gene: TRBJ1-4

CDR3aa: CASSSGTVTYEQYF
CDR3nt: TGCGCCAGCAGCTCCGGGACTGTAACCTACGAGCAGTACTTC
len: 14
abundance: once
d_gene: NA
v_gene: TRBV5-1
j_gene: TRBJ2-7

CDR3aa: CAIKGAQAYEQYF
CDR3nt: TGTGCCATCAAGGGGGCACAAGCCTACGAGCAGTACTTC
len: 13
abundance: NA
d_gene: TRBD1
v_gene: TRBV10-3
j_gene: TRBJ2-7

CDR3aa: CASSLRGPGDSYEQYF
CDR3nt: TGCGCCAGCAGCTTGAGAGGCCCAGGGGACTCCTACGAGCAGTACTTC
len: 16
abundance: NA
d_gene: NA
v_gene: TRBV5-1
j_gene: TRBJ2-7

CDR3aa: CALARGGSNYEQYF
CDR3nt: TGTGCCCTGGCCAGGGGCGGGAGTAATTACGAGCAGTACTTC
len: 14
abundance: NA
d_gene: NA
v_gene: TRBV28
j_gene: TRBJ2-7

CDR3aa: CASRGLAPGSCFF
CDR3nt: NA
len: 13
abundance: NA
d_gene: NA
v_gene: TRBV28
j_gene: TRBJ2-2

CDR3aa: CASSLEASGGSQYF
CDR3nt: TGCGCCAGCAGCTTGGAGGCTAGCGGGGGGTCCCAGTACTTC
len: 14
abundance: NA
d_gene: TRBD2
v_gene: TRBV5-1
j_gene: TRBJ2-4

CDR3aa: CASWAVGGGAQETQYF
CDR3nt: TGCGCCAGCTGGGCGGTTGGCGGGGGGGCCCAAGAGACCCAGTACTTC
len: 16
abundance: NA
d_gene: TRBD2
v_gene: TRBV5-1
j_gene: TRBJ2-5

CDR3aa: CASSLGQLFNEQFF
CDR3nt: TGCGCCAGCAGCTTGGGACAGCTATTCAATGAGCAGTTCTTC
len: 14
abundance: once
d_gene: NA
v_gene: TRBV5-1
j_gene: TRBJ2-1

CDR3aa: CASSALGRRETQYF
CDR3nt: TGTGCCAGCAGTGCTTTGGGCAGGAGGGAGACCCAGTACTTC
len: 14
abundance: NA
d_gene: NA
v_gene: TRBV5-5
j_gene: TRBJ2-5

CDR3aa: CASSQGSQGDTEAFF
CDR3nt: TGTGCCAGCAGCCAAGGAAGTCAGGGCGACACTGAAGCTTTCTTT
len: 15
abundance: few
d_gene: NA
v_gene: TRBV4-2
j_gene: TRBJ1-1

CDR3aa: CASSPPVSYEQYF
CDR3nt: TGTGCCAGCAGCCCCCCGGTTTCCTACGAGCAGTACTTC
len: 13
abundance: NA
d_gene: NA
v_gene: TRBV3-1/TRBV3-2
j_gene: TRBJ2-7

CDR3aa: CASSSSTGQTYNEQFF
CDR3nt: TGTGCCAGCAGCTCCTCGACAGGGCAGACCTACAATGAGCAGTTCTTC
len: 16
abundance: NA
d_gene: TRBD1
v_gene: TRBV3-1/TRBV3-2
j_gene: TRBJ2-1

CDR3aa: CASSQGARFEQYF
CDR3nt: TGTGCCAGCAGCCAAGGGGCCCGGTTTGAGCAGTACTTC
len: 13
abundance: NA
d_gene: NA
v_gene: TRBV3-1/TRBV3-2
j_gene: TRBJ2-7

CDR3aa: CASSSDSNTEAFF
CDR3nt: TGCGCCAGCAGCTCCGACAGTAACACTGAAGCTTTCTTT
len: 13
abundance: NA
d_gene: NA
v_gene: TRBV5-1
j_gene: TRBJ1-1

CDR3aa: CASLPRAGVAKNIQYF
CDR3nt: TGTGCTAGCTTACCAAGGGCGGGGGTCGCCAAAAACATTCAGTACTTC
len: 16
abundance: NA
d_gene: NA
v_gene: TRBV21-1
j_gene: TRBJ2-4

CDR3aa: CASSFFDRAVSNEQFF
CDR3nt: TGTGCCAGCAGCTTTTTCGACAGGGCGGTTAGTAATGAGCAGTTCTTC
len: 16
abundance: NA
d_gene: TRBD1
v_gene: TRBV11-2
j_gene: TRBJ2-1

CDR3aa: CASSFGLEGETQYF
CDR3nt: TGCGCCAGCAGCTTTGGACTAGAAGGCGAGACCCAGTACTTC
len: 14
abundance: NA
d_gene: TRBD2
v_gene: TRBV5-1
j_gene: TRBJ2-5

CDR3aa: CASRPSGGGKPQHF
CDR3nt: TGTGCCAGCAGACCGTCGGGGGGCGGCAAGCCCCAGCATTTT
len: 14
abundance: NA
d_gene: NA
v_gene: TRBV6-5
j_gene: TRBJ1-5

CDR3aa: CASSPLGADGNTIYF
CDR3nt: TGCGCCAGCAGCCCCCTCGGCGCGGATGGAAACACCATATATTTT
len: 15
abundance: NA
d_gene: NA
v_gene: TRBV5-1
j_gene: TRBJ1-3

CDR3aa: CASSAGGQLNEKLFF
CDR3nt: TGTGCCAGCAGCGCCGGTGGGCAGCTTAATGAAAAACTGTTTTTT
len: 15
abundance: NA
d_gene: NA
v_gene: TRBV6-5
j_gene: TRBJ1-4

CDR3aa: CASSQRQGRHNSPLHF
CDR3nt: TGTGCCAGCAGCCAACGACAGGGCAGACATAATTCACCCCTCCACTTT
len: 16
abundance: NA
d_gene: TRBD1
v_gene: TRBV11-2
j_gene: TRBJ1-6

CDR3aa: CASSPGQGVYEQYF
CDR3nt: TGTGCCAGCAGCCCCGGACAGGGGGTCTACGAGCAGTACTTC
len: 14
abundance: NA
d_gene: TRBD1
v_gene: TRBV5-4
j_gene: TRBJ2-7

CDR3aa: CATSQRYIQYF
CDR3nt: TGTGCCACCTCGCAACGGTACATTCAGTACTTC
len: 11
abundance: NA
d_gene: NA
v_gene: TRBV6-5
j_gene: TRBJ2-4

CDR3aa: CASSFASGRLSGQYF
CDR3nt: TGTGCCAGTAGTTTCGCTAGCGGGAGATTGAGTGGGCAGTATTTT
len: 15
abundance: NA
d_gene: TRBD2
v_gene: TRBV19
j_gene: TRBJ2-3

CDR3aa: CATSDQNRDANIQYF
CDR3nt: TGTGCCACCAGTGATCAAAACAGGGACGCAAACATTCAGTACTTC
len: 15
abundance: NA
d_gene: NA
v_gene: TRBV24-1
j_gene: TRBJ2-4